The clone carrying this T cell receptor (beta chain) is classed as medium-sized. Its antigen remains unidentified. The CDR3 is made up of 16 amino acids. Germline CDR1 reads SGHDT; CDR2 reads YYEEEE. Trimming removed 0 bases from V and 0 bases from J; junction bases left unmatched: 1. This sample is drawn from a study of T and B cells in COVID-19 patients. Study at large: COVID-19 patients gave peripheral blood either during active infection or after recovery. Of over 19 active-infection patients, more than 9 were critically ill with mechanical ventilation or extracorporeal membrane oxygenation.

Study-wide results and caveats: Early severe-case samples and blood from mildly ill patients during symptoms were in short supply. There were 2,000 to 3,000 TCR clusters exclusive to the recovered cohort, a few dozen with low generation probability.

Each TRB amplification used roughly 250-550 ng of genomic DNA from blood. TRB rearrangements were amplified by multiplex PCR with BIOMED2 TRB-A/B primers. MiXCR was run by TCRdb on the multiplex PCR reads, yielding one entry per CDR3 protein. The sample lists roughly 15,000 distinct CDR3 sequences; around 28% were seen once. The chain recombines TRBV5-6 with TRBJ2-1, with 9 bases matching TRBD1. The sequenced sample was blood. This TCR was sampled from a human donor who had recovered from COVID-19. CDR3 amino acids: CASSLETGGSYNEQFF. The CDR3 DNA reads TGTGCCAGCAGCTTGGAGACAGGGGGCTCCTACAATGAGCAGTTCTTC.